The sequence of this TCR beta chain was determined in a study of monozygotic twins with inflammatory bowel disease (dated by TCRdb to the late 2010s). For the study in its entirety: The full study comprised 28 monozygotic twin pairs: nine German pairs (four IBD-concordant, five IBD-discordant) and 19 IBD-discordant Danish pairs. Within discordant pairs, disease-associated traits were sought mainly by comparing IBD patients with their genetically identical healthy co-twins. Each individual had, on average, about 151 000 unique TCRalpha sequences and 181 000 unique TCRbeta sequences available for analysis. The investigation overall reported the following: Distinction between different T cell subtypes could not be achieved in the analysis. Repertoire similarity did not differ between concordant and discordant twins, possibly due to limited statistical power. The results gave no support for a single strong signal or clonotype linked to IBD. Fewer clonotypes were shared with other individuals by IBD patients than by healthy twins, most markedly in patients showing signs of disease activity. TCRbeta repertoire diversity, by inverse Simpson index, was decreased in IBD patients compared with their healthy co-twins. Because patients received different immunosuppressive treatments, the repertoires may have picked up extra background noise and variability between individuals.

Receptor amplification or capture employed 5' RACE. The input for every TCR library was roughly 4,000 ng of total RNA. For each sample, cDNA was synthesized in eight separate reactions using SMARTScribe reverse transcriptase. During cDNA synthesis, unique molecular identifiers containing a 6-nucleotide sample barcode were introduced by template switching. Two nested PCRs of 16 and 9 cycles amplified the TCRalpha and TCRbeta cDNA, and bead purification followed each PCR. Before amplification, the cDNA was treated with uracil DNA-glycosylase and purified using the QIAquick PCR purification kit. In the second PCR, Illumina TruSeq-compatible adapters and sample-specific barcodes were added. Library quality and concentration were checked on TapeStation and Qubit, and libraries were pooled at around 4.7 ng each. Sequencing of pooled libraries was carried out on an Illumina HiSeq2500 single-index Rapid Run using 2 x 100 bp reads and custom sequencing primers. Per the authors' processing: MiGEC version 1.2.6 was used for UMI-based consensus assembly, which corrected PCR and sequencing errors. MiXCR version 2.1.1 was used to carry out V(D)J alignment, clonotype assembly and CDR3 extraction. To normalise gene usage, clonotype sharing and MAIT/NKT TCR abundance, the analysis used the top 1000, 10 000 and 20 000 clonotypes per sample. Diversity was computed as the inverse Simpson index with the vegan R package after downsampling to 27 000 UMIs. Paired Mann-Whitney U tests on discordant twin pairs were used, with Benjamini-Hochberg multiple-testing correction. TCRdb reprocessed the reads and assigns one entry to each CDR3 protein sequence, leaving out DNA. In this record, the V and J calls reflect TCRdb's handling and not the investigators' own analysis. The sample's clone listing holds fewer than 550,000 distinct CDR3 sequences. The top ten constitute 2% to 3% of the sample.

The CDR3 runs 15 amino acids, cysteine and phenylalanine included. DNA was not recorded. The CDR1 and CDR2 encoded by the germline V gene (reference sequence) are SGHKS and YYEKEE. From each donor, an approximately 2.3 ml peripheral blood sample was drawn into PAXgene tubes and stored at -80 degrees C. Total RNA was isolated from whole blood with the PAXgene blood miRNA kit on an automated QIAcube, without T cell sorting. Peripheral blood from monozygotic twin pairs, either concordant or discordant for inflammatory bowel disease, underwent deep TCRalpha and TCRbeta repertoire profiling that used unique molecular barcoding. For every twin pair, smoking habits were documented, and each individual was categorised as a current, former or never smoker. Comments on this clonotype: The clone's antigen remains unknown.

The V gene is TRBV5-5 and the J gene is TRBJ1-6; the D call from TCRdb, TRBD1, cannot be confirmed without DNA. The receptor comes from a human donor with ulcerative colitis or Crohn's disease, or a healthy co-twin of an affected twin (not recorded which). Sequencing was carried out using blood. The CDR3 protein sequence reads: CASSVQGPDNSPLHF.